Shown below are 22 T cell receptor beta chains from a single sample sequenced in a study of Graves' ophthalmopathy and Graves' hyperthyroidism. RNA transcripts yielded amplified TCR beta CDR3 regions. First-round RT-PCR used HTBI primers; second-round multiplex PCR followed. A single record per CDR3 protein comes from TCRdb applying MiXCR to the multiplex PCR reads. The data contain more than 1,000,000 distinct CDR3 sequences, 36% of them singletons. The sequenced sample consisted of peripheral blood or thyroid tissue (not recorded which). The origin of the receptors is an adult man with Graves' hyperthyroidism.

The chain uses TRBV2 and TRBJ1-4; TRBD1 is a possible D gene (5 bases). The V and J ends lost 6 bases and 6 bases respectively, with 14 bases between them. The CDR3 extends over 14 amino acids. Germline lookup yields CDR1 SNHLY and CDR2 FYNNEI. The DNA for the CDR3 is TGTGCCAGCAGCGCCCGGGGGGGGGATGAAAAACTGTTTTTT. Translated, it gives CASSARGGDEKLFF.

This clonotype was seen at least ten times. The chain has TRBV2 and TRBJ2-5, with unresolved D. Per the germline V gene, CDR1 is SNHLY and CDR2 is FYNNEI. This CDR3 spans 12 amino acids. Between the trimmed V and J ends, which lost 10 bases and 5 bases, there was a span of 14 bases. CDR3 in amino acids: CANKAITETQYF. CDR3 DNA: TGTGCCAACAAGGCGATTACGGAGACCCAGTACTTC.

As for this clonotype: This CDR3 is missing its conserved last phenylalanine or tryptophan, likely due to a read error. CDR3 DNA: TGTGCCAGCAGCCCTCGACTAGTCGGCACCGGGGAGCTGTTTTCT. Its translation: CASSPRLVGTGELFS. The chain couples TRBV14 to TRBJ2-2; possibly TRBD2 for D (6 bases). In germline, CDR1 is SGHDN, CDR2 FVKESK. V was shortened by 4 bases and J by 4 bases, with 13 bases between the two germline ends. This CDR3 has 15 residues.

The sample holds many counts of this clonotype. The chain combines TRBV29-1 with TRBJ2-5, with D perhaps matching TRBD2 (6 bases). The CDR3 has 14 amino acids. V was pared by 3 bases and J by 4 bases, with 15 bases between. Per the germline V gene, CDR1 is SQVTM and CDR2 is ANQGSEA. The CDR3 sequence: CSVEGGFEGETQYF. The DNA for the CDR3 is TGCAGCGTTGAGGGGGGTTTTGAGGGAGAGACCCAGTACTTC.

This clonotype was seen repeatedly, ten times or more. The chain employs TRBV9 and TRBJ2-7; possible D gene TRBD1, 5 bases. Deletions cut 4 bases from V and 1 base from J, with 12 bases between. The CDR3 sequence is 14 residues long. Germline CDR1 reads SGDLS; CDR2 reads YYNGEE. DNA for the CDR3: TGTGCCAGCAGCCCTCGGACAACTTCCTACGAGCAGTACTTC. Its protein is CASSPRTTSYEQYF.

This clonotype was recorded at least ten times. The J gene is TRBJ1-3, the V gene TRBV6-6; a possible D gene is TRBD1 (6 bases). The CDR3 has 13 residues. Germline loops: CDR1 MNHNY, CDR2 SVGAGI (reference sequence). Trimming shortened V by 5 bases and J by 7 bases, and 12 bases separated the two germline ends. The CDR3 coding sequence is TGTGCCAGCAGTGAGAACAGGGATAACACCATATATTTT. Protein: CASSENRDNTIYF.

There are many counts of this clonotype. The J gene is TRBJ1-5, the V gene TRBV7-9, with D possibly TRBD1 on 5 matching bases. The germline V gene encodes CDR1 SEHNR and CDR2 FQNEAQ (reference sequence). Trimming removed 4 bases at V and 5 bases at J, with 12 bases between. CDR3 length: 14 residues. DNA for the CDR3: TGTGCCAGCAGCTCCTCCAGGGCAGATCAGCCCCAGCATTTT. It yields the protein CASSSSRADQPQHF.

The CDR3 DNA reads as TGCAGTGCTAGTAAATCCAGTGAAAAACTGTTTTTT. Its translation is CSASKSSEKLFF. The chain joins TRBV20-1 to TRBJ1-4; the D is unclear. CDR3 length equals 12 residues. The germline CDR1 and CDR2 sequences are DFQATT and SNEGSKA (reference sequence). Trimming removed 3 bases at V and 7 bases at J, with 9 bases between.

This rearrangement joins TRBV7-2 to TRBJ1-4, with D tentatively TRBD1 (6 bases). From germline, CDR1 is SGHTA and CDR2 FQGNSA. V lost 5 bases, J lost 7 bases, and 14 bases lay in between. This CDR3 is built from 14 residues. The CDR3 DNA reads TGTGCCAGCAGCCCCCGGATAGGGGGTGAAAAACTGTTTTTT. It codes for CASSPRIGGEKLFF.

The chain employs TRBV29-1 and TRBJ2-5; weak D call: TRBD1 (6 bases). The germline V and J ends were trimmed by 8 bases and 4 bases, with 14 bases remaining between them. Germline lookup yields CDR1 SQVTM and CDR2 ANQGSEA. The CDR3 covers 12 residues. The CDR3 is CSFGRGGETQYF. CDR3 DNA: TGCAGCTTTGGGAGAGGGGGAGAGACCCAGTACTTC.

The chain is built from TRBV7-9 and TRBJ1-6, with unresolved D. Germline values: CDR1 SEHNR, CDR2 FQNEAQ (reference sequence). The CDR3 extends over 15 amino acids. Trimming took off 4 bases at V and 8 bases at J, with 15 bases between the two ends. CDR3 in amino acids: CASSSTDLFYSPLHF. The CDR3 coding sequence is TGTGCCAGCAGCTCGACCGATTTATTTTATTCACCCCTCCACTTT.

The rearrangement links TRBV7-9 to TRBJ1-2; D is unresolved. This CDR3 has 14 residues. Germline V gene data show CDR1 as SEHNR and CDR2 as FQNEAQ (reference sequence). Between the trimmed V and J ends, which lost 3 bases and 7 bases, there was a span of 15 bases. CDR3: CASSFQESSCGYTF. The CDR3 DNA sequence: TGTGCCAGCAGCTTCCAGGAGTCTAGCTGTGGCTACACCTTC.

A note on this clonotype: With a much larger clone just one base away, this may be a read error. The chain combines TRBV29-1 with TRBJ2-5, with 9 bases matching TRBD1. There are 13 residues in the CDR3. The germline CDR1 and CDR2 sequences are SQVTM and ANQGSEA. Trimming took 4 bases from V and 10 from J; bases not matched to a gene: 10. The CDR3 region has the DNA TGCAGCGTTGGAGGGCCGAGACAGGGGGACCAGTACTTC. Translating gives CSVGGPRQGDQYF.

V usage is TRBV2 and J usage is TRBJ2-2; D call uncertain. The V gene lost 6 bases and the J gene lost 1 base, with 9 bases spanning the gap. There are 14 residues in the CDR3. Germline V CDR1 and CDR2: SNHLY, FYNNEI. Here the CDR3 reads CASRAALNTGELFF. CDR3 DNA sequence: TGTGCCAGCAGGGCAGCGCTGAACACCGGGGAGCTGTTTTTT.

This rearrangement joins TRBV12-3 or TRBV12-4 to TRBJ1-5; the D gene is possibly TRBD1 (5 bases). This CDR3 has 14 amino acids. V was shortened by 4 bases and J by 6 bases, with 13 bases between the two germline ends. Here the CDR3 reads CASSSGEGSQPQHF. CDR3 coding DNA: TGTGCCAGCAGTTCAGGCGAGGGGTCTCAGCCCCAGCATTTT.

This clonotype has at least ten counts. DNA of the CDR3: TGCAGTGCTAGAAACGGGTATAATTCACCCCTCCACTTT. This sequence encodes CSARNGYNSPLHF. The chain employs TRBV20-1 and TRBJ1-6; D not resolved. Germline CDR1 and CDR2: DFQATT and SNEGSKA (reference sequence). The CDR3 is made up of 13 amino acids. The V end lost 2 bases, the J end lost 4 bases, and 6 bases lay between the germline ends.

The V call is TRBV3-1, the J call TRBJ1-5; D remains unclear. This CDR3 is built from 14 residues. The germline CDR1 and CDR2 sequences are LGHDT and YNNKEL (reference sequence). V lost 1 base to trimming and J lost 9 bases, with 13 bases between them. CDR3 residues: CASSQGERGGPQHF. CDR3 bases: TGTGCCAGCAGCCAAGGGGAACGGGGTGGGCCCCAGCATTTT.

The CDR3 spells CASSVGTTRAFF. In nucleotides, the CDR3 is TGTGCCAGCAGCGTTGGGACGACGAGAGCTTTCTTT. The chain uses TRBV9 and TRBJ1-1, with a weak D call TRBD1 (5 bases). Germline V gene lookup returns CDR1 SGDLS and CDR2 YYNGEE. This CDR3 has 12 amino acids. V was pared by 2 bases and J by 10 bases, with 12 bases between.

The table lists this clonotype with many counts. The chain has TRBV7-2 and TRBJ2-7, with 7 bases lining up with TRBD2. With V trimmed by 2 bases and J by 3 bases, 7 bases remained unmatched. The germline V gene has CDR1 SGHTA and CDR2 FQGNSA. The length of the CDR3 is 15 residues. Written as DNA, the CDR3 is TGTGCCAGCAGCTTATGGGCGGGAGCTATCTACGAGCAGTACTTC. It encodes CASSLWAGAIYEQYF.

The V call is TRBV24-1, the J call TRBJ2-3; a possible D gene is TRBD2 (5 bases). The germline V gene encodes CDR1 KGHDR and CDR2 SFDVKD. There are 15 residues in the CDR3. V lost 4 bases, J lost 0 bases, and 10 bases lay in between. The CDR3 bases are TGTGCCACCAGTGAGGTTAAGCGGAGCACAGATACGCAGTATTTT. It yields the protein CATSEVKRSTDTQYF.

Worth noting for this clonotype: One end of the junction is discordant with germline, which a read error may explain. The gene calls are TRBV7-8 and TRBJ1-4, with a tentative D call TRBD1 (6 bases). Germline V gene lookup returns CDR1 SGHVS and CDR2 FQNEAQ. The CDR3 is 16 residues long. In DNA form, the CDR3 reads TGTGCCAGCAGCCCCCTCCGGACAGCAACTACTGAAAAACTGTTTTTT. Its translation is CASSPLRTATTEKLFF.

This clonotype was counted between two and nine times. The chain has TRBV2 and TRBJ2-2, with D maybe TRBD2 (5 bases). The ends were cut back, 4 bases at V and 4 bases at J, with 13 bases in the middle. Per the germline V gene, CDR1 is SNHLY and CDR2 is FYNNEI. CDR3 length: 15 amino acids. The CDR3 sequence is CASSVGKGSTGELFF. As DNA, the CDR3 is TGTGCCAGCAGTGTTGGTAAAGGGAGCACCGGGGAGCTGTTTTTT.